This entry is about one T cell receptor (beta chain). The sample originates from a study of T-cell memory formation after mild COVID-19. Each CDR3 protein gets one entry after TCRdb re-called the 5' RACE reads with MiXCR. The sample includes fewer than 600,000 distinct CDR3 sequences, 20% to 25% seen only once; the top ten take 7% to 9%. The CDR3 contains 17 residues. V was shortened by 4 bases and J by 2 bases, with 21 bases between the two germline ends. Germline assignment: CDR1 KGHSH and CDR2 LQKENI. V and J are TRBV18 and TRBJ2-7; D is undetermined. The sample consisted of PBMCs or a T cell subset sorted from them (not recorded which). The sequence was collected from an adult woman who had mild COVID-19 (a few samples of this study predate the infection). Cell type and time point are not known. The CDR3 spells CASSQDSCGKDAYEQYF. Here the CDR3 DNA reads TGTGCCAGCTCACAAGACTCATGCGGAAAAGACGCCTACGAGCAGTACTTC.